Listed below are T cell receptor beta chains from one sample, sequenced in a study of PD-1 blockade in classical Hodgkin lymphoma. Profiled with immunoSEQ multiplex PCR; TCRdb holds only in-frame clones, not every one. The sample has about 33,000 clones; 65% to 80% are singletons. This specimen consisted of peripheral blood mononuclear cells (PBMCs), obtained before the fourth cycle of nivolumab. These receptor sequences come from a human donor with classical Hodgkin lymphoma. CDR3s include the opening cysteine and the closing phenylalanine or tryptophan. The D gene is left open where the match is weak. A row's size may be missing; if present it is once, few, many or a size class.

TRBD2	TRBJ2-3	TRBV29-1	NA	CSVDQVAGEITDTQYF	TGCAGCGTTGATCAGGTGGCGGGGGAGATCACAGATACGCAGTATTTT
TRBD1	TRBJ2-7	TRBV7-2	once	CASSLNTGTAYEQYF	TGTGCCAGCAGCTTAAATACCGGGACAGCATACGAGCAGTACTTC
NA	TRBJ1-5	TRBV30	few	CAWSGPNQPQHF	TGTGCCTGGAGCGGTCCTAATCAGCCCCAGCATTTT
TRBD1	TRBJ1-2	TRBV9	NA	CASSVPWDSSRSGYTF	TGTGCCAGCAGCGTACCTTGGGACAGTTCTCGGTCTGGCTACACCTTC
NA	TRBJ1-1	TRBV15	NA	CATSRDLSLLEAFF	TGTGCCACCAGCAGAGATCTATCCCTCCTCGAAGCTTTCTTT
TRBD1	TRBJ2-3	TRBV6-6	NA	CASTDRVPDTQYF	TGTGCCAGCACGGACAGGGTCCCAGATACGCAGTATTTT
NA	TRBJ2-7	TRBV5-1	NA	CASSLGALLYEQYF	TGCGCCAGCAGCTTGGGGGCCTTACTTTACGAGCAGTACTTC
NA	TRBJ2-5	TRBV6-5	NA	CASSYSYSRPQETQYF	TGTGCCAGCAGTTACTCGTACAGCAGGCCCCAAGAGACCCAGTACTTC
TRBD1	TRBJ1-1	TRBV27	NA	CASSLVTGGTEAFF	TGTGCCAGCAGTTTAGTGACAGGGGGCACTGAAGCTTTCTTT
NA	TRBJ1-4	TRBV7-8	few	CASSSLIGVGTTNEKLFF	TGTGCCAGCAGCTCCCTTATCGGTGTTGGTACAACTAATGAAAAACTGTTTTTT
TRBD2	TRBJ2-2	TRBV5-1	NA	CASLNSASGATGELFF	TGCGCCAGCCTCAACTCGGCCAGCGGGGCTACCGGGGAGCTGTTTTTT
NA	TRBJ2-3	TRBV6-4	NA	CARTSWNTTDTQYF	TGTGCCAGGACTAGTTGGAACACAACAGATACGCAGTATTTT
NA	TRBJ1-1	TRBV19	NA	CASSISMNTEAFF	TGTGCCAGTAGTATCTCTATGAACACTGAAGCTTTCTTT
TRBD1	TRBJ2-7	TRBV29-1	NA	CSVQDRASSYEQYF	TGCAGCGTTCAGGACAGGGCTTCATCCTACGAGCAGTACTTC
NA	TRBJ1-2	TRBV4-1	NA	CASSQEYEGGYTF	TGCGCCAGCAGCCAAGAATATGAAGGAGGCTACACCTTC
NA	TRBJ2-1	TRBV9	NA	CASSGSATGTWEQFF	TGTGCCAGCAGCGGATCCGCCACAGGGACGTGGGAGCAGTTCTTC
TRBD1	TRBJ1-2	TRBV7-2	once	CASSLAPRGNYGYTF	TGTGCCAGCAGCTTAGCTCCCAGGGGGAACTATGGCTACACCTTC
NA	TRBJ2-7	TRBV30	NA	CAWSVVGTAGNEQYF	TGTGCCTGGAGTGTGGTGGGGACGGCGGGTAACGAGCAGTACTTC
TRBD1	TRBJ2-1	TRBV27	NA	CASSGAPRGRMDNEQFF	TGTGCCAGCAGTGGAGCCCCCAGGGGGCGAATGGACAATGAGCAGTTCTTC
NA	TRBJ2-2	TRBV29-1	NA	CSVGHGELFF	TGCAGCGTTGGTCACGGGGAGCTGTTTTTT
NA	TRBJ2-5	TRBV5-1	NA	CASSFRGETQYF	TGCGCCAGCAGCTTTAGGGGGGAGACCCAGTACTTC
NA	TRBJ1-2	TRBV30	few	CAWTETGTNYGYTF	TGTGCCTGGACTGAGACAGGTACTAACTATGGCTACACCTTC
TRBD1	TRBJ2-1	TRBV27	NA	CASKERGLDDEQFF	TGTGCCAGCAAAGAAAGGGGGCTGGACGATGAGCAGTTCTTC
NA	TRBJ2-4	TRBV2	NA	CASRSANIQYF	TGTGCCAGCAGGTCGGCGAACATTCAGTACTTC